The 27 T cell receptor beta chains reported below all come from one sample, sequenced in a study of OX40 agonist ivuxolimab in advanced cancers. Profiled with immunoSEQ multiplex PCR; TCRdb holds only in-frame clones, not every one. The table includes roughly 50,000 clones, nearly 85% detected once. Sequencing used CD4+ or CD8+ T cells sorted from blood, obtained in a trial of the OX40 agonist ivuxolimab. The source of these receptors is an adult with an advanced solid tumor such as melanoma, head and neck, liver or kidney cancer.

The V call is TRBV7-2, the J call TRBJ2-4; 13 nucleotides align to TRBD2. V was clipped by 2 bases and J by 9 bases; unmatched bases: 7. This CDR3 has 16 residues. Germline assignment: CDR1 SGHTA and CDR2 FQGNSA. The CDR3 DNA sequence: TGTGCCAGCAGCTTATACGGGGGACTAGCGGGGCGCATTCAGTACTTC. Its protein product is CASSLYGGLAGRIQYF.

The chain employs TRBV7-3 and TRBJ2-2, with 7 nucleotides matching TRBD1. Germline CDR1 SGHTA, CDR2 FQGTGA. Germline trimming cut 5 bases from V and 4 bases from J; bases unmatched to any gene: 7. The CDR3 loop spans 15 amino acids. This chain's CDR3 is CASSQDRFATGELFF. CDR3 DNA sequence: TGTGCCAGCAGCCAGGACAGGTTCGCCACCGGGGAGCTGTTTTTT. Supplemented by reference TRBV7-3 and TRBJ2-2, the full variable domain reads GAGVSQTPSNKVTEKGKYVELRCDPISGHTALYWYRQSLGQGPEFLIYFQGTGAADDSGLPNDRFFAVRPEGSVSTLKIQRTERGDSAVYLCASSQDRFATGELFFGEGSRLTVL.

The chain combines TRBV6-1 with TRBJ1-1; D is possibly TRBD1 (6 bases). The CDR3 spans 16 residues. Germline CDR1 and CDR2: MNHNS and SASEGT. The V and J ends lost 3 bases and 3 bases respectively, with 17 bases between them. CDR3 coding DNA: TGTGCCAGCAGTGACACTTTACCAACAGGGTACACTGAAGCTTTCTTT. Translating it yields CASSDTLPTGYTEAFF.

The rearrangement joins TRBV14 to TRBJ2-7; 10 positions match TRBD1. The germline gives CDR1 SGHDN, CDR2 FVKESK. The CDR3 consists of 16 residues. V lost 5 bases to trimming and J lost 3 bases; unmatched junction nucleotides: 10. The CDR3 protein is CASSEGTGVSRYEQYF. The DNA of the CDR3 is TGTGCCAGCAGCGAAGGGACAGGGGTTTCTCGCTACGAGCAGTACTTC.

V is TRBV6-5 and J is TRBJ1-6; 9 bases map to TRBD1. Germline values: CDR1 MNHEY, CDR2 SVGAGI. After removal of 2 bases from V and 10 bases from J, the junction contained 9 bases not matched to a gene. The CDR3 sequence is 16 residues long. The CDR3 region is CASSYRPTGGQSPLHF. The CDR3 coding sequence is TGTGCCAGCAGTTACCGCCCGACAGGGGGACAGTCACCCCTCCACTTT.

This chain uses TRBV5-8 with TRBJ2-3, with D perhaps matching TRBD1 (7 bases). The CDR3 consists of 12 residues. Germline-derived CDR1 and CDR2 are SGHTS and YDEGEE. V was clipped by 9 bases and J by 4 bases, with 12 bases between them. CDR3 amino acids: CATQGGADTQYF. For the CDR3, the DNA is TGTGCCACCCAGGGGGGAGCAGATACGCAGTATTTT. Drawing the rest from reference TRBV5-8 and TRBJ2-3, the complete variable domain is EAGVTQSPTHLIKTRGQQATLRCSPISGHTSVYWYQQALGLGLQFLLWYDEGEERNRGNFPPRFSGRQFPNYSSELNVNALELEDSALYLCATQGGADTQYFGPGTRLTVL.

This chain uses TRBV11-3 with TRBJ2-2; D remains ambiguous. The germline V gene encodes CDR1 SGHNT and CDR2 YENEEA. With 6 bases removed from V and 6 bases from J, the gap between germline ends came to 11 bases. CDR3 length: 13 amino acids. DNA for the CDR3: TGTGCCAGCAGTTCACATCCCGCCGGGGAGCTGTTTTTT. Residues: CASSSHPAGELFF.

The rearrangement joins TRBV30 to TRBJ2-3; 11 bases line up with TRBD2. From germline, CDR1 is GTSNPN and CDR2 SVGIG (reference sequence). CDR3 length: 15 amino acids. J was trimmed by 1 base and V by 2 bases; bases with no gene match: 2. This CDR3 reads CAWSPLAGGTDTQYF. The CDR3 DNA follows: TGTGCCTGGAGTCCACTAGCGGGGGGCACAGATACGCAGTATTTT.

This rearrangement joins TRBV10-3 to TRBJ1-3, with D unclear. Per the germline V gene, CDR1 is ENHRY and CDR2 is SYGVKD. The CDR3 has 13 amino acids. V was shortened by 4 bases and J by 4 bases, with 8 bases between the two germline ends. CDR3 sequence reads: CAISVPGGNTIYF. The CDR3 DNA reads TGTGCCATCAGTGTCCCTGGGGGAAACACCATATATTTT.

This clone was detected once. The genes are TRBV19 and TRBJ2-1, with 7 bases matching TRBD1. CDR1 and CDR2 from the germline V gene are LNHDA and SQIVND (reference sequence). The CDR3 is 16 amino acids. V lost 6 bases to trimming and J lost 7 bases; unmatched junction nucleotides: 15. DNA for the CDR3: TGTGCCAGTAGCTCTGAAACCTGGACAGGCCAGAATGAGCAGTTCTTC. This translates into CASSSETWTGQNEQFF.

The gene calls are TRBV11-2 and TRBJ2-2; D possibly corresponds to TRBD1 (6 bases). CDR1 is SGHAT, CDR2 FQNNGV, per germline. The CDR3 runs to 14 residues. With 5 bases removed from V and 1 base from J, the gap between germline ends came to 8 bases. CDR3 DNA: TGTGCCAGCAGCGTACAGGGGAACACCGGGGAGCTGTTTTTT. The encoded protein is CASSVQGNTGELFF.

This chain links TRBV6-5 with TRBJ2-3; TRBD1 aligns across 7 bases. Germline CDR1 reads MNHEY; CDR2 reads SVGAGI. This CDR3 is built from 14 residues. V shed 5 bases and J 1 base; nucleotides not matched to a gene: 3. CDR3 coding DNA: TGTGCCAGCAGTCCCGGACAGGGCACAGATACGCAGTATTTT. This encodes CASSPGQGTDTQYF.

The chain carries TRBV7-6 and TRBJ2-7; TRBD1 matches at 8 bases. Trimming took 5 bases from V and 4 from J; bases not matched to a gene: 22. The CDR3 runs to 19 residues. In germline, CDR1 is SGHVS, CDR2 FNYEAQ. The DNA for the CDR3 is TGTGCCAGCAGCCCAGCCGAACTAGGGACAGGTTTTTTATTGTACGAGCAGTACTTC. This translates into CASSPAELGTGFLLYEQYF. The full variable domain, in which reference TRBV7-6 and TRBJ2-7 provide the parts outside the CDR3, is GAGVSQSPRYKVTKRGQDVALRCDPISGHVSLYWYRQALGQGPEFLTYFNYEAQQDKSGLPNDRFSAERPEGSISTLTIQRTEQRDSAMYRCASSPAELGTGFLLYEQYFGPGTRLTVT.

J is TRBJ1-5 and V is TRBV2; weak D call: TRBD1 (5 bases). The CDR3 spans 15 residues. Trimming stripped 3 bases from V and 3 bases from J, with 12 bases between. Germline V gene lookup returns CDR1 SNHLY and CDR2 FYNNEI. In DNA, the CDR3 is TGTGCCAGCAGTGATGGGGGTACGGCCAATCAGCCCCAGCATTTT. This gives the protein CASSDGGTANQPQHF.

The CDR3 spells CSAALQGNPTDTQYF. The CDR3 nucleotides are TGCAGCGCCGCCTTACAGGGGAACCCCACAGATACGCAGTATTTT. This chain links TRBV29-1 with TRBJ2-3; 7 bases are shared with TRBD1. The germline CDR1 and CDR2 sequences are SQVTM and ANQGSEA. The V and J ends lost 7 bases and 2 bases, in that order; junction bases with no gene match: 12. CDR3 length equals 15 residues.

This chain uses TRBV10-3 with TRBJ2-3; 14 bases are shared with TRBD2. Germline V lookup: CDR1 ENHRY, CDR2 SYGVKD. The CDR3 covers 14 residues. V lost 10 bases and J lost 3; bases outside the gene matches: 3. CDR3 nucleotides: TGTGCCACCCGACTAGCGGGGGGGACAGATACGCAGTATTTT. Encoded protein: CATRLAGGTDTQYF.

The rearrangement joins TRBV5-1 to TRBJ2-7; 7 bases are a match to TRBD2. From germline, CDR1 is SGHRS and CDR2 YFSETQ. The trim removed 4 bases at V and 5 bases at J, leaving 9 bases unmatched. The CDR3 contains 14 residues. The CDR3 loop is CASSLGEGRHEQYF. CDR3 in DNA: TGCGCCAGCAGCCTTGGGGAGGGGAGACACGAGCAGTACTTC.

This CDR3 reads CASSLIGLNTEAFF. The DNA of the CDR3 is TGCGCCAGCAGCTTGATCGGATTGAACACTGAAGCTTTCTTT. The chain combines TRBV5-1 with TRBJ1-1; no firm D call. Germline assignment: CDR1 SGHRS and CDR2 YFSETQ. Trimming pared 1 base from V and 0 bases from J, leaving 7 bases between. The CDR3 totals 14 residues.

The CDR3 region is CASSPRTGGTDTQYF. The CDR3 DNA reads as TGTGCCAGCAGCCCCCGGACAGGGGGTACAGATACGCAGTATTTT. The rearrangement joins TRBV13 to TRBJ2-3; 10 bases fit TRBD1. Germline assignment: CDR1 PRHDT and CDR2 FYEKMQ (reference sequence). The V segment lost 5 bases and the J segment 3 bases; nucleotides outside the gene matches: 5. The CDR3 loop spans 15 amino acids.

The rearrangement uses TRBV6-1 and TRBJ1-5; TRBD1 aligns across 7 bases. The CDR3 loop spans 13 amino acids. The ends lost 7 bases at V and 4 bases at J; junction bases unmatched: 4. Germline V gene data show CDR1 as MNHNS and CDR2 as SASEGT. The CDR3 sequence is CASNIQGNQPQHF. CDR3 coding DNA: TGTGCCAGCAATATACAGGGGAATCAGCCCCAGCATTTT.

V usage is TRBV30 and J usage is TRBJ2-7, with 9 bases matching TRBD1. V trimming: 1 base; J trimming: 1 base; junction bases outside the gene matches: 8. Germline values: CDR1 GTSNPN, CDR2 SVGIG (reference sequence). The CDR3 is 16 amino acids. The CDR3 protein is CAWSATGTGLSYEQYF. The CDR3 nucleotides read TGTGCCTGGAGTGCTACCGGGACAGGGCTTTCCTACGAGCAGTACTTC.

V is TRBV28 and J is TRBJ1-4; TRBD1 might be the D (6 bases). The CDR3 runs to 14 residues. Trimming left V 4 bases short and J 16 bases short, with 22 bases between. CDR1 and CDR2 from the germline V gene are MDHEN and SYDVKM. The CDR3 region is CASSSGHRARPGFF. The CDR3 coding sequence is TGTGCCAGCAGTTCGGGACACAGAGCGCGCCCTGGGTTTTTT.

V gene TRBV4-2 combines with J gene TRBJ1-2; D is perhaps TRBD1 (5 bases). V lost 3 bases and J 6 bases, leaving 14 bases between the germline ends. Looked up from germline, CDR1 is LGHNA and CDR2 is YNFKEQ. The CDR3 loop spans 14 amino acids. CDR3 protein: CASSQGVFEDGYTF. The DNA of the CDR3 is TGTGCCAGCAGCCAGGGGGTATTTGAGGATGGCTACACCTTC.

The rearrangement joins TRBV7-3 to TRBJ2-3; D might be TRBD1 (6 bases). The germline gives CDR1 SGHTA, CDR2 FQGTGA. V shed 4 bases and J shed 5 bases, with 10 bases lying between them. This CDR3 spans 13 amino acids. The CDR3 sequence is CASSSGVGDTQYF. The CDR3 nucleotides read TGTGCCAGCAGCTCAGGGGTAGGAGATACGCAGTATTTT.

The CDR3 DNA follows: TGTGCCAGCAGCGAGGGGCTACTAGCGGGGGGTAGTGAGACCCAGTACTTC. It is translated as CASSEGLLAGGSETQYF. The chain combines TRBV9 with TRBJ2-5, with TRBD2 matching over 12 bases. Germline trimming cut 3 bases from V and 5 bases from J; bases unmatched to any gene: 11. CDR1 and CDR2 from the germline V gene are SGDLS and YYNGEE. This CDR3 has 17 amino acids.

The CDR3 is CATVNMGLDYGYTF. CDR3 coding DNA: TGTGCCACCGTTAATATGGGGCTCGACTATGGCTACACCTTC. The rearrangement links TRBV28 to TRBJ1-2; a weak D match, TRBD1 (5 bases). V was clipped by 10 bases and J by 3 bases, with 18 bases between them. The CDR3 runs 14 residues. Germline V gives CDR1 MDHEN, CDR2 SYDVKM.

This chain uses TRBV7-6 with TRBJ1-6; 7 positions match TRBD1. Per the germline V gene, CDR1 is SGHVS and CDR2 is FNYEAQ. Unmatched junction bases numbered 5, after V lost 5 bases and J lost 7 bases. CDR3 size: 14 residues. The CDR3, as DNA: TGTGCCAGCAGCCCTACAGGGGAGAATTCACCCCTCCACTTT. It is translated as CASSPTGENSPLHF.